This T cell receptor (beta chain) was observed in a study of T cell responses to AZD1222 COVID-19 vaccine. Produced via immunoSEQ multiplex PCR; TCRdb's table is partial and in-frame only. The sample has 97,000 or so clones, more than 70% seen once. In its sample, this clone was seen a few times. The CDR3 has 14 residues. This TCR came from an adult in good health. V and J are TRBV1 and TRBJ1-4. TRBV1 constitutes a pseudogene. The specimen comprised peripheral blood, sampled on day 0 of AZD1222 vaccination. The CDR3 loop reads CTSSQVRRAEKLFF. The CDR3 DNA is TGCACCAGCAGCCAAGTTAGGAGGGCTGAAAAACTGTTTTTT.